Shown below are 14 T cell receptor beta chains from a single sample sequenced in a study of CD8+ T cells in alopecia areata (dated by TCRdb to the late 2010s). Per the publication, the time point label means: baseline before oral tofacitinib. Libraries were constructed by the immunoSEQ multiplex PCR assay. RNA was extracted from all samples and reverse transcribed into cDNA as template for TCR sequencing. The table comes from immuneACCESS by way of TCRdb, which keeps in-frame sequences with V and J called. Part of the clones is missing from these tables; in studies checked, under half for an unresolved V gene and the rest for unknown reasons. Here the sample has some 170,000 clones; 50% to 60% occur a single time. 14% to 15% of the sample is in the top ten clones. The sequencing here drew on CD4+ T cells sorted from blood, taken at week 0. The receptors stem from a human donor with alopecia areata.

This chain links TRBV30 with TRBJ2-7; a weak D match, TRBD1 (6 bases). The CDR3 is 17 amino acids. Looked up from germline, CDR1 is GTSNPN and CDR2 is SVGIG (reference sequence). V was pared by 5 bases and J by 1 base, with 24 bases between. This chain's CDR3 is CAWPGEVVDGHSYEQYF. CDR3 DNA: TGTGCCTGGCCAGGGGAAGTAGTGGACGGCCATTCCTACGAGCAGTACTTC. The whole variable domain, remainder taken from reference TRBV30 and TRBJ2-7, is SQTIHQWPATLVQPVGSPLSLECTVEGTSNPNLYWYRQAAGRGLQLLFYSVGIGQISSEVPQNLSASRPQDRQFILSSKKLLLSDSGFYLCAWPGEVVDGHSYEQYFGPGTRLTVT.

The genes are TRBV5-4 and TRBJ1-1; perhaps TRBD1 as D (5 bases). The CDR3 runs 15 residues. V was pared by 2 bases and J by 2 bases, with 13 bases between. Germline assignment: CDR1 SGHNT and CDR2 YYREEE (reference sequence). CDR3 sequence reads: CASSFTGGGNTEAFF. In nucleotides, the CDR3 is TGTGCCAGCAGCTTTACGGGTGGGGGAAACACTGAAGCTTTCTTT.

This chain links TRBV18 with TRBJ1-1, with D maybe TRBD1 (5 bases). Trimming removed 2 bases at V and 5 bases at J, with 9 bases between. Germline V gene lookup returns CDR1 KGHSH and CDR2 LQKENI. This CDR3 region has 13 residues. CDR3 DNA: TGTGCCAGCTCACCAACCCAGGGAACTGAAGCTTTCTTT. This gives the protein CASSPTQGTEAFF.

This rearrangement joins TRBV10-3 to TRBJ2-3; D is perhaps TRBD1 (7 bases). The germline gives CDR1 ENHRY, CDR2 SYGVKD. The CDR3 covers 13 residues. V was shortened by 10 bases and J by 6 bases, with 17 bases between the two germline ends. The CDR3 here is CATTEGAGDTQYF. The CDR3 nucleotides are TGTGCCACCACGGAGGGGGCAGGGGATACGCAGTATTTT.

V gene TRBV30 combines with J gene TRBJ1-2, with D unresolved. CDR3 size: 13 residues. Germline CDR1 reads GTSNPN; CDR2 reads SVGIG (reference sequence). The V and J ends lost 2 bases and 3 bases respectively, with 10 bases between them. The CDR3 reads CAWSFDQDYGYTF. Here the CDR3 DNA reads TGTGCCTGGAGTTTCGACCAGGACTATGGCTACACCTTC.

The chain couples TRBV10-2 to TRBJ2-3, with TRBD2 matching over 9 bases. Germline values: CDR1 WSHSY, CDR2 SAAADI. V was clipped by 5 bases and J by 1 base; unmatched bases: 7. The CDR3 totals 16 residues. CDR3 nucleotide sequence: TGCGCCAGCAGTAACCGAATAGCGGGGGGCACAGATACGCAGTATTTT. The encoded protein is CASSNRIAGGTDTQYF.

This chain uses TRBV29-1 with TRBJ2-7; TRBD1 agrees at 7 bases. V trimming: 1 base; J trimming: 7 bases; junction bases outside the gene matches: 7. The CDR3 loop spans 13 amino acids. Germline loops: CDR1 SQVTM, CDR2 ANQGSEA. CDR3 sequence: CSVEVQGDGEQYF. As DNA, the CDR3 is TGCAGCGTTGAAGTTCAGGGGGACGGGGAGCAGTACTTC.

The chain couples TRBV7-8 to TRBJ1-5, with 7 bases identical to TRBD1. CDR1 is SGHVS and CDR2 is FQNEAQ in the germline V gene. The V segment lost 0 bases and the J segment 8 bases; nucleotides outside the gene matches: 4. This CDR3 comprises 14 residues. In nucleotides, the CDR3 is TGTGCCAGCAGCTTAGCAGGGGGCAAGGAGCCCCAGCATTTT. Protein sequence: CASSLAGGKEPQHF.

The V call is TRBV30, the J call TRBJ2-3; D may be TRBD1 (5 bases). This CDR3 is built from 14 residues. The V end was cut by 5 bases, the J end by 4 bases, with 16 bases between. Germline CDR1 GTSNPN, CDR2 SVGIG (reference sequence). The CDR3 region is CAWGGWGRSDTQYF. The CDR3 DNA follows: TGTGCCTGGGGTGGATGGGGCCGGTCAGATACGCAGTATTTT. Looking up the rest from reference TRBV30 and TRBJ2-3 gives the full variable domain: SQTIHQWPATLVQPVGSPLSLECTVEGTSNPNLYWYRQAAGRGLQLLFYSVGIGQISSEVPQNLSASRPQDRQFILSSKKLLLSDSGFYLCAWGGWGRSDTQYFGPGTRLTVL.

This sequence joins TRBV29-1 and TRBJ2-7; the D gene is possibly TRBD2 (5 bases). V dropped 3 bases and J dropped 2 bases, with 14 bases sitting between them. The CDR3 totals 14 residues. Germline V CDR1 and CDR2: SQVTM, ANQGSEA. This chain's CDR3 is CSVDDGTGTYEQYF. The CDR3 nucleotides are TGCAGCGTTGACGACGGTACCGGGACCTACGAGCAGTACTTC.

The rearrangement uses TRBV30 and TRBJ2-3, with TRBD2 matching over 10 bases. The CDR3 is 14 residues long. The germline gives CDR1 GTSNPN, CDR2 SVGIG (reference sequence). The J segment lost 5 bases and the V segment lost 3 bases, leaving 5 bases of the junction unmatched. CDR3 loop: CAWRGLAELDTQYF. CDR3 coding DNA: TGTGCCTGGAGAGGACTAGCGGAGCTAGATACGCAGTATTTT.

The chain joins TRBV9 to TRBJ2-5; D is perhaps TRBD2 (5 bases). The germline V gene has CDR1 SGDLS and CDR2 YYNGEE. The CDR3 loop spans 13 amino acids. Trimming shortened V by 5 bases and J by 2 bases, and 10 bases separated the two germline ends. The CDR3, as DNA: TGTGCCAGCAGTCGGCGGGTGCAAGAGACCCAGTACTTC. Its protein product is CASSRRVQETQYF.

The chain joins TRBV5-6 to TRBJ2-4; tentative D call: TRBD2 (5 bases). CDR1 is SGHDT, CDR2 YYEEEE, per germline. V lost 1 base, J lost 0 bases, and 17 bases lay in between. The CDR3 is 18 amino acids. The CDR3 reads CASSLFLRGGLAKNIQYF. Written as DNA, the CDR3 is TGTGCCAGCAGCTTGTTTTTGCGCGGCGGGTTAGCCAAAAACATTCAGTACTTC.

This clone was seen only a few times. This chain links TRBV11-2 with TRBJ2-3, with 10 nucleotides matching TRBD2. V lost 1 base to trimming and J lost 5 bases; unmatched junction nucleotides: 6. This CDR3 is 16 amino acids long. Germline V CDR1 and CDR2: SGHAT, FQNNGV. CDR3: CASSLVPAGGRDTQYF. The CDR3 nucleotides read TGTGCCAGCAGCTTAGTTCCAGCGGGGGGGCGAGATACGCAGTATTTT. Variable domain in full (rest from reference TRBV11-2 and TRBJ2-3): EAGVAQSPRYKIIEKRQSVAFWCNPISGHATLYWYQQILGQGPKLLIQFQNNGVVDDSQLPKDRFSAERLKGVDSTLKIQPAKLEDSAVYLCASSLVPAGGRDTQYFGPGTRLTVL.